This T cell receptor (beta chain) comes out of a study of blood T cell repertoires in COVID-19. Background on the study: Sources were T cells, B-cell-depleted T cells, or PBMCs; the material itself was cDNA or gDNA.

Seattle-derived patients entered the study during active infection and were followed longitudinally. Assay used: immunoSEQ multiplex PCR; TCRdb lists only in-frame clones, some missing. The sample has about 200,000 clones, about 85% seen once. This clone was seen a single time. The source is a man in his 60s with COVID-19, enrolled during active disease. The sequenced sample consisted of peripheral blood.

In DNA, the CDR3 is TGTGCCAGCAGCCCCCGAGGGGGCGGGATTTACAATGAGCAGTTCTTC. This translates into CASSPRGGGIYNEQFF. The rearrangement links TRBV9 to TRBJ2-1, with D perhaps matching TRBD1 (7 bases). Trimming removed 4 bases at V and 4 bases at J, with 18 bases between. The germline V gene encodes CDR1 SGDLS and CDR2 YYNGEE. This CDR3 comprises 16 residues.